The 9 T cell receptor beta chains given below trace back to one sample, sequenced in a study of T cell repertoires in cytomegalovirus infection. TCRdb re-called the reads through MiXCR, storing one row per CDR3 protein. The sample lists some 230,000 distinct CDR3 sequences, about 23% seen once, with 15% to 20% in the top ten. Input material: CD8+ T cells from PBMCs. The receptors stem from a human donor in good health (CMV status not recorded). Some clones in this sample may be carry-over from other donors' samples.

This clonotype was recorded a few times. The genes are TRBV29-1 and TRBJ2-2; 7 bases are shared with TRBD2. From germline, CDR1 is SQVTM and CDR2 ANQGSEA. This CDR3 spans 15 amino acids. The V segment lost 0 bases and the J segment 0 bases; nucleotides outside the gene matches: 1. CDR3 loop: CSVEEAGANTGELFF. The CDR3 DNA is TGCAGCGTTGAAGAGGCGGGGGCGAACACCGGGGAGCTGTTTTTT.

The chain has TRBV19 and TRBJ2-7; D possibly uses TRBD1 or TRBD2 (5 bases each). The CDR3 runs to 13 residues. Germline V CDR1 and CDR2: LNHDA, SQIVND (reference sequence). Trimming took off 3 bases at V and 3 bases at J, with 9 bases between the two ends. CDR3 region: CASSMSGGYEQYF. The CDR3 DNA reads TGTGCCAGTAGTATGAGTGGGGGCTACGAGCAGTACTTC. Filled out from reference TRBV19 and TRBJ2-7, the complete variable domain reads DGGITQSPKYLFRKEGQNVTLSCEQNLNHDAMYWYRQDPGQGLRLIYYSQIVNDFQKGDIAEGYSVSREKKESFPLTVTSAQKNPTAFYLCASSMSGGYEQYFGPGTRLTVT.

This clonotype was seen only once. V gene TRBV6-5 combines with J gene TRBJ2-1, with TRBD1 matching over 7 bases. J lost 14 bases, V lost 3 bases, and 4 bases had no gene match. The germline V gene encodes CDR1 MNHEY and CDR2 SVGAGI. This CDR3 region has 11 residues. The CDR3 region has the DNA TGTGCCAGCAGTTATATGCAGGGGGAGTTCTTC. It yields the protein CASSYMQGEFF.

A note on this clonotype: At one end the junction does not follow the germline gene, possibly because of a read error. The rearrangement links TRBV7-2 to TRBJ2-5; no reliable D call. CDR3 length equals 12 residues. The germline CDR1 and CDR2 sequences are SGHTA and FQGNSA. The CDR3: CASSLDRETQYF. In DNA form, the CDR3 reads TGTGCCAGCAGTTTAGATAGGGAGACCCAGTACTTC.

This clonotype was counted a few times. The J gene is TRBJ1-1, the V gene TRBV7-2; 9 nucleotides match TRBD1. The CDR3 runs to 14 residues. CDR1 SGHTA and CDR2 FQGNSA come from the germline V gene. The trim removed 5 bases at V and 11 bases at J, leaving 12 bases unmatched. Here the CDR3 reads CASSAWTGVIDAFF. The CDR3 nucleotides are TGTGCCAGCAGCGCTTGGACAGGGGTAATTGACGCTTTCTTT.

This clonotype was observed at least ten times. The J gene is TRBJ2-1, the V gene TRBV11-2; 11 nucleotides match TRBD1. Germline CDR1 and CDR2: SGHAT and FQNNGV. V shed 4 bases, J shed 9 bases, and the junction held 5 bases outside the gene matches. The CDR3 has 14 amino acids. The CDR3 reads CASSSGTGGFEQFF. The CDR3 DNA follows: TGTGCCAGCAGCTCCGGGACAGGGGGGTTTGAGCAGTTCTTC.

As to this clonotype: A read error may be the cause here, since a much bigger clone is one base away. This chain links TRBV7-6 with TRBJ2-1; 9 bases are a match to TRBD2. J lost 9 bases, V lost 5 bases, and 20 bases had no gene match. This CDR3 is built from 18 residues. Germline-derived CDR1 and CDR2 are SGHVS and FNYEAQ. CDR3 nucleotide sequence: TGTGCCAGCAGCCCGCTCGGGGGGATTGGGCTAGCGGGGTCTGAGCAGTTCTTC. As protein: CASSPLGGIGLAGSEQFF.

This chain joins TRBV7-4 and TRBJ1-1; D gene uncertain. Trimming took off 1 base at V and 7 bases at J, with 10 bases between the two ends. The CDR3 extends over 13 amino acids. Germline V lookup: CDR1 SGHVT, CDR2 SQSDAQ. CDR3 DNA: TGTGCCAGCAGCTTAGGGTCAGGAGTTGAAGCTTTCTTT. Its protein is CASSLGSGVEAFF. Complete variable domain (other parts from reference TRBV7-4 and TRBJ1-1): GAGVSQSPRYKVAKRGRDVALRCDSISGHVTLYWYRQTLGQGSEVLTYSQSDAQRDKSGRPSGRFSAERPERSVSTLKIQRTEQGDSAVYLCASSLGSGVEAFFGQGTRLTVV.

This clonotype was counted between two and nine times. V is TRBV7-6 and J is TRBJ2-6; D is ambiguous. This CDR3 is 16 amino acids long. V was cut by 1 base and J by 1 base, with 8 bases left in between. CDR1 is SGHVS, CDR2 FNYEAQ, per germline. Written as DNA, the CDR3 is TGTGCCAGCAGCTTAGGTCTGGAATCTGGGGCCAACGTCCTGACTTTC. Encoded protein: CASSLGLESGANVLTF.